A single sample gave rise to the 13 T cell receptor beta chains below, sequenced in a study of T cells in Graves' hyperthyroidism and ophthalmopathy. Authors of the study amplified TCR beta CDR3 regions from RNA transcripts. RT-PCR in the first round (using the HTBI primer set) targeted the TCR CDR3. In TCRdb, the multiplex PCR reads were re-called with MiXCR into one record per CDR3 protein. Of about 610,000 distinct CDR3 sequences detected, more than 15% appear once; the ten largest clones hold under 3.5%. What was sequenced was blood. The origin of the receptors is a woman between 40 and 50 years old with Graves' ophthalmopathy.

Many counts were recorded for this clonotype. The CDR3 loop reads CASSEENRSFYEQYF. The DNA for the CDR3 is TGTGCCAGCAGTGAAGAGAACAGGAGTTTCTACGAGCAGTACTTC. J is TRBJ2-7 and V is TRBV6-1; possibly TRBD1 for D (5 bases). Looked up from germline, CDR1 is MNHNS and CDR2 is SASEGT. Trimming stripped 1 base from V and 3 bases from J, with 13 bases between. This CDR3 has 15 amino acids.

The rearrangement links TRBV10-3 to TRBJ1-5; the D is unclear. The germline gives CDR1 ENHRY, CDR2 SYGVKD. The CDR3 has 14 amino acids. With 4 bases removed from V and 4 bases from J, the gap between germline ends came to 11 bases. The CDR3 DNA sequence: TGTGCCATCAGTGGAGCTGAGGAAAATCAGCCCCAGCATTTT. This translates into CAISGAEENQPQHF.

Many counts were recorded for this clonotype. This sequence joins TRBV3-1 and TRBJ2-5; 9 bases are shared with TRBD1. The CDR3 is 14 residues long. J lost 3 bases, V lost 4 bases, and 3 bases had no gene match. Germline V lookup: CDR1 LGHDT, CDR2 YNNKEL (reference sequence). CDR3 protein: CASSRQGGKETQYF. The DNA for the CDR3 is TGTGCCAGCAGCCGACAGGGGGGGAAAGAGACCCAGTACTTC.

A note on this clonotype: This could be a read error, since a much larger clone is one nucleotide away. The chain couples TRBV2 to TRBJ1-2, with TRBD1 matching over 8 bases. Looked up from germline, CDR1 is SNHLY and CDR2 is FYNNEI. CDR3 length equals 15 residues. The CDR3 nucleotides are TGTGCCGGCAGTCCTCAGGGTGGACAGGGCGAGGGCTACACCTTC. Protein sequence: CAGSPQGGQGEGYTF.

The sample holds many counts of this clonotype. The chain carries TRBV29-1 and TRBJ2-3; perhaps D is TRBD1 or TRBD2 (5 bases each). Trimming cost V 4 bases and J 3 bases, with 8 bases left between them. This CDR3 is 12 amino acids long. Germline assignment: CDR1 SQVTM and CDR2 ANQGSEA. This CDR3 is CSVVGDTDTQYF. CDR3 bases: TGCAGCGTTGTGGGGGATACAGATACGCAGTATTTT.

This clonotype came up many times. The CDR3 DNA is TGTGCCAGCTCACCGGGGGTTCTCGCTGATTCACCCCTCCACTTT. This sequence encodes CASSPGVLADSPLHF. This sequence joins TRBV18 and TRBJ1-6; a possible D gene is TRBD1 (5 bases). This CDR3 has 15 residues. CDR1 is KGHSH, CDR2 LQKENI, per germline. V lost 3 bases, J lost 8 bases, and 14 bases lay in between.

This clonotype showed up just a few times. This chain uses TRBV7-6 with TRBJ2-5, with 8 bases fitting TRBD2. V trimming: 2 bases; J trimming: 5 bases; junction bases outside the gene matches: 16. There are 18 residues in the CDR3. Germline values: CDR1 SGHVS, CDR2 FNYEAQ. CDR3 nucleotides: TGTGCCAGCAGCTTAAGGCCGGGAGGGTTAGAGTTGTTCGAGACCCAGTACTTC. Protein sequence: CASSLRPGGLELFETQYF.

About this clonotype: A read error is possible here, since a much larger clone lies one base away. The J gene is TRBJ1-5, the V gene TRBV20-1, with D uncertain. This CDR3 contains 13 residues. V was pared by 4 bases and J by 2 bases, with 9 bases between. Germline V CDR1 and CDR2: DFQATT, SNEGSKA (reference sequence). The CDR3 reads CSATGPGNQPQHF. For the CDR3, the DNA is TGCAGTGCTACCGGGCCGGGCAATCAGCCCCAGCATTTT.

V usage is TRBV5-1 and J usage is TRBJ2-2; 7 bases fit TRBD2. CDR1 is SGHRS and CDR2 is YFSETQ in the germline V gene. J was trimmed by 6 bases and V by 7 bases; bases with no gene match: 12. CDR3 size: 15 residues. The CDR3 sequence is CASRVSGGTAGELFF. In nucleotides, the CDR3 is TGCGCCAGCCGCGTTTCGGGGGGTACGGCCGGGGAGCTGTTTTTT.

The table lists this clonotype with many counts. The V gene is TRBV29-1, the J gene TRBJ1-2, with unresolved D. Germline CDR1 and CDR2: SQVTM and ANQGSEA. Deletions cut 4 bases from V and 1 base from J, with 10 bases between. This CDR3 has 13 residues. The CDR3 sequence is CSVVVGINYGYTF. In DNA form, the CDR3 reads TGCAGCGTTGTAGTAGGGATTAACTATGGCTACACCTTC. The whole variable domain, filled in from reference TRBV29-1 and TRBJ1-2, reads SAVISQKPSRDICQRGTSLTIQCQVDSQVTMMFWYRQQPGQSLTLIATANQGSEATYESGFVIDKFPISRPNLTFSTLTVSNMSPEDSSIYLCSVVVGINYGYTFGSGTRLTVV.

The chain links TRBV5-4 to TRBJ2-3, with 11 positions matching TRBD1. Germline CDR1 SGHNT, CDR2 YYREEE (reference sequence). The CDR3 totals 15 residues. Germline trimming cut 3 bases from V and 2 bases from J; bases unmatched to any gene: 2. The CDR3 DNA reads TGTGCCAGCAGCTACGGACAGGGGGCCACAGATACGCAGTATTTT. Protein: CASSYGQGATDTQYF.

The chain couples TRBV18 to TRBJ1-1; 9 bases agree with TRBD1. Germline V gives CDR1 KGHSH, CDR2 LQKENI. V was clipped by 3 bases and J by 11 bases; unmatched bases: 7. The CDR3 runs to 13 residues. CDR3 amino acids: CASSPTGQGQAFF. The CDR3 nucleotides read TGTGCCAGCTCACCCACCGGACAGGGGCAGGCTTTCTTT.

At least ten counts were recorded for this clonotype. The gene calls are TRBV3-1 and TRBJ2-1; 8 bases match TRBD2. CDR3 length equals 18 residues. After removal of 4 bases from V and 2 bases from J, the junction contained 13 bases not matched to a gene. CDR1 LGHDT and CDR2 YNNKEL come from the germline V gene (reference sequence). DNA of the CDR3: TGTGCCAGCAGCCCCAACCCCAGCGGGGGTCCCCCCTACAATGAGCAGTTCTTC. Encoded protein: CASSPNPSGGPPYNEQFF.